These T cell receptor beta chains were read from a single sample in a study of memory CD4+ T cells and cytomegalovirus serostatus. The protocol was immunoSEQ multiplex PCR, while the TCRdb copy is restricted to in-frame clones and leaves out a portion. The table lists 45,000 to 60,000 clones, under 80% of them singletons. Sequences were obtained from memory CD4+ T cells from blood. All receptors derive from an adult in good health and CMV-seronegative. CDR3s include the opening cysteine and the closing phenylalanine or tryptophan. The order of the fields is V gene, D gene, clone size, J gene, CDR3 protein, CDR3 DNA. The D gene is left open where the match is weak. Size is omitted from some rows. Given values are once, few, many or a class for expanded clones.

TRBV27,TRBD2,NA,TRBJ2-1,CASSLMASGSPNNEQFF,TGTGCCAGCAGTTTAATGGCTAGCGGGAGCCCAAACAATGAGCAGTTCTTC
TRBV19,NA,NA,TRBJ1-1,CASTAEQGGRTEAFF,TGTGCCAGTACTGCCGAACAGGGAGGTCGGACTGAAGCTTTCTTT
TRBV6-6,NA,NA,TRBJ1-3,CASSLGESSGNTIYF,TGTGCCAGCAGTTTAGGGGAAAGCTCTGGAAACACCATATATTTT
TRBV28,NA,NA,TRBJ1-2,CASRVSHGRTIGYTF,TGTGCCAGCAGAGTGTCCCATGGCAGAACTATAGGCTACACCTTC
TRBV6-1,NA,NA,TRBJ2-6,CASSEYSGANVLTF,TGTGCCAGCAGTGAATACTCTGGGGCCAACGTCCTGACTTTC
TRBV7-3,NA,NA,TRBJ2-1,CASSQDRGGQFF,TGTGCCAGCAGCCAAGACAGAGGCGGGCAGTTCTTC
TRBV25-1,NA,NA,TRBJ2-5,CASNPNGETQYF,TGTGCCAGCAACCCAAACGGAGAGACCCAGTACTTC
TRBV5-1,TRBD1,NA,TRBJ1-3,CASSLGQGNGNTIYF,TGCGCCAGCAGCCTCGGACAGGGGAATGGAAACACCATATATTTT
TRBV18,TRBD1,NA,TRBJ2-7,CASSRASTGDLTYEQYF,TGTGCCAGCTCTCGCGCCTCGACAGGGGACCTTACCTACGAGCAGTACTTC
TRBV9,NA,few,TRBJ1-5,CASSGRVGQPQHF,TGTGCCAGCAGCGGTCGAGTCGGGCAGCCCCAGCATTTT
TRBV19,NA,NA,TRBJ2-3,CASSVEGRRDTQYF,TGTGCCAGTAGTGTGGAGGGCCGGAGAGATACGCAGTATTTT
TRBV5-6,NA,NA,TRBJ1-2,CASRRPGLDNGYTF,TGTGCCAGCAGACGACCGGGACTAGATAATGGCTACACCTTC
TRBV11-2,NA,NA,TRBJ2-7,CASSLGRASYEQYF,TGTGCCAGCAGCTTGGGTAGAGCCTCCTACGAGCAGTACTTC
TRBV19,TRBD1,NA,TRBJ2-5,CATTGEETQYF,TGTGCCACCACAGGGGAAGAGACCCAGTACTTC
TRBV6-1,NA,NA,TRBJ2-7,CASSASSSLYTGYEQYF,TGTGCCAGCAGTGCGTCTAGCTCACTTTATACCGGGTACGAGCAGTACTTC
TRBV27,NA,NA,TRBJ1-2,CASSLLGAADYGYTF,TGTGCCAGCAGTTTATTAGGGGCAGCGGACTATGGCTACACCTTC
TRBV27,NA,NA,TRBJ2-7,CASSFRPQNPYEQYF,TGTGCCAGCAGTTTTCGGCCACAGAACCCTTACGAGCAGTACTTC
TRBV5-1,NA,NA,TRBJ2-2,CASSVMLTGRTGELFF,TGCGCCAGCAGCGTCATGTTGACAGGGAGGACCGGGGAGCTGTTTTTT
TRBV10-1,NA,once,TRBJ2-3,CASSISGSTDTQYF,TGCGCCAGCAGCATTAGCGGTAGCACAGATACGCAGTATTTT
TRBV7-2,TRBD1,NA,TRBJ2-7,CASSLDGRDRGYF,TGTGCCAGCAGCTTAGATGGCCGGGACAGAGGGTACTTC
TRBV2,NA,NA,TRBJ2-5,CASSGQETQYF,TGTGCCAGCAGCGGCCAAGAGACCCAGTACTTC
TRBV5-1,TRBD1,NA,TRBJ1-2,CASSQNRGSNYGYTF,TGCGCCAGCAGCCAAAACAGGGGATCTAACTATGGCTACACCTTC
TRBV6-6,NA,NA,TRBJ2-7,CASGTFLEQYF,TGTGCCAGCGGGACTTTCCTCGAGCAGTACTTC
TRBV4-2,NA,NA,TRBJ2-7,CASSQDASPGYEQYF,TGTGCCAGCAGCCAAGACGCTAGCCCTGGGTACGAGCAGTACTTC
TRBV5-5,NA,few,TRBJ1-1,CASSLGYRSPNTEAFF,TGTGCCAGCAGCTTGGGGTATAGGAGCCCGAACACTGAAGCTTTCTTT
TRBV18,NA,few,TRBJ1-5,CASSPSINQPQHF,TGTGCCAGCTCACCATCTATCAATCAGCCCCAGCATTTT
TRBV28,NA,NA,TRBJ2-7,CASRSTSSYEQYF,TGTGCCAGCAGATCAACCAGCTCCTACGAGCAGTACTTC
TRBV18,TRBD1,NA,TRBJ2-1,CASSRQGSSYNEQFF,TGTGCCAGCTCAAGACAGGGGAGCTCCTACAATGAGCAGTTCTTC
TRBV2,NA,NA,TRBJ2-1,CASSEALLGPTYNEQFF,TGTGCCAGCAGTGAAGCGCTTCTCGGGCCTACCTACAATGAGCAGTTCTTC
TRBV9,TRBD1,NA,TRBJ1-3,CASSPFPGQGLVDTIYF,TGTGCCAGCAGCCCCTTCCCGGGACAGGGTTTAGTAGACACCATATATTTT
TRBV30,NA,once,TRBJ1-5,CAWSYSSNQPQHF,TGTGCCTGGAGCTACAGTAGCAATCAGCCCCAGCATTTT
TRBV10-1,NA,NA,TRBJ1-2,CASSDTNYGYTF,TGCGCCAGCAGTGACACTAACTATGGCTACACCTTC
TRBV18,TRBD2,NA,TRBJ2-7,CASSPPGAGYYEQYF,TGTGCCAGCTCACCACCAGGAGCGGGATACTACGAGCAGTACTTC
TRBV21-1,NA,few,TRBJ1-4,CASSKFWGNEKLFF,TGTGCCAGCAGCAAATTCTGGGGGAATGAAAAACTGTTTTTT
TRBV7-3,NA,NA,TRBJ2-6,CASSLSTGSSGANVLTF,TGTGCCAGCAGCCTTTCGACGGGGTCCTCTGGGGCCAACGTCCTGACTTTC
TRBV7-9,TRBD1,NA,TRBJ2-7,CASTLTGTYEQYF,TGTGCCAGCACCTTGACAGGGACCTACGAGCAGTACTTC
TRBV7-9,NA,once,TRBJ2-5,CASRTEETQYF,TGTGCCAGCAGAACAGAAGAGACCCAGTACTTC
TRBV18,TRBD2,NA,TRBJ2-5,CASSPTSGSLETQYF,TGTGCCAGCTCACCTACTAGCGGGAGCTTGGAGACCCAGTACTTC
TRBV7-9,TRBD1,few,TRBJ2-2,CASSLATGQGSGELFF,TGTGCCAGCAGCTTAGCAACGGGACAGGGGTCCGGGGAGCTGTTTTTT
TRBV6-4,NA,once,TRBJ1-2,CASSENSLYGYTF,TGTGCCAGCAGTGAAAACAGCCTCTATGGCTACACCTTC
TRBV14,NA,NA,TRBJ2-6,CASSQFGRTGANVLTF,TGTGCCAGCAGCCAATTTGGCAGGACTGGGGCCAACGTCCTGACTTTC